What follows describes a single T cell receptor beta chain. Its antigen remains unknown. The sample originates from a study of beta chain features in type 1 diabetes. Study-wide background: In age, gender and cell yields, patients were similar to healthy donors. Study-level findings and limits: Moderate yet significant TCRB CDR3 shortening was seen in Type 1 diabetes patients in all four CD4+ subsets. Sequencing from cDNA could over-represent high-TCR-expressing cells. Among patients, naive, central memory and Treg TCRB repertoires appeared more similar than among healthy donors.

Sequencing targeted expressed TCRB transcripts, as all isolated RNA had been reverse transcribed. The data were produced by immunoSEQ multiplex PCR, yet TCRdb's version contains in-frame clones alone and is incomplete. This sample carries about 53,000 clones, roughly 63% of them seen once, and the ten largest clones take under 0.35%. Sorted cells reached over 95% purity in every population. The germline V gene has CDR1 SGHRS and CDR2 YFSETQ. The V and J ends lost 4 bases and 5 bases, in that order; junction bases with no gene match: 7. The CDR3 is 14 amino acids. Material for sequencing was stem cell memory CD4+ T cells from blood. This clonotype originated in a woman aged 25 to 39 with type 1 diabetes. This chain uses TRBV5-1 with TRBJ2-3, with 7 bases matching TRBD2. The CDR3 DNA follows: TGCGCCAGCAGCCGACGGTTAGCGGGAGATACGCAGTATTTT. Amino acid sequence: CASSRRLAGDTQYF. The variable domain in full, completed from reference TRBV5-1 and TRBJ2-3, reads KAGVTQTPRYLIKTRGQQVTLSCSPISGHRSVSWYQQTPGQGLQFLFEYFSETQRNKGNFPGRFSGRQFSNSRSEMNVSTLELGDSALYLCASSRRLAGDTQYFGPGTRLTVL.